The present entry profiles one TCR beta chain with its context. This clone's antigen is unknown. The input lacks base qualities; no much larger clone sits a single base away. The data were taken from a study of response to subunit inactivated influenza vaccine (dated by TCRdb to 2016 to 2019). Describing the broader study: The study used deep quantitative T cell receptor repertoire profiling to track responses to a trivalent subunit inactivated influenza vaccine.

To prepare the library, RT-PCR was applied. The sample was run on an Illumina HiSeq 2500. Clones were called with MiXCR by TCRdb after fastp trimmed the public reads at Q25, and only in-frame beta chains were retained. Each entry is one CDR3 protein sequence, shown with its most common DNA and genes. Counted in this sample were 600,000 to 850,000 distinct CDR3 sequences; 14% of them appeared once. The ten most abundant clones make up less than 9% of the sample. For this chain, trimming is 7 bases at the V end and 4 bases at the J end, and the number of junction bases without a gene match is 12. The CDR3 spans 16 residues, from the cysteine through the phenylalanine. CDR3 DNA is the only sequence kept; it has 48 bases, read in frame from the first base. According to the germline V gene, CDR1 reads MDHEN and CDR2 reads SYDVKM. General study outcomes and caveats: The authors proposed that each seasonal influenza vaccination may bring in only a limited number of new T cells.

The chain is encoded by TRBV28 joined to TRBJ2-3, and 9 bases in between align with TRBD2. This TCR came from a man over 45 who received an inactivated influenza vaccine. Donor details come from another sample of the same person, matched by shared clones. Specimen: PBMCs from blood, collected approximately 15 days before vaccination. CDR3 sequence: CASTPPPGTSPDTQYF. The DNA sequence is TGTGCCAGCACCCCTCCCCCCGGGACTAGCCCAGATACGCAGTATTTT.